These 28 T cell receptor beta chains came from one sample sequenced in a study of blood T cell repertoires in COVID-19. The repertoire was sequenced with immunoSEQ multiplex PCR; TCRdb's copy has only in-frame clones and lacks some. The sample holds some 160,000 clones, 70% to 90% seen once. Sequencing was done on a sample of PBMCs or T cells enriched from blood (not recorded which). These receptors were taken from a woman in her 50s who had recovered from COVID-19.

The gene calls are TRBV28 and TRBJ2-1; tentatively, D is TRBD1 (6 bases). V was shortened by 5 bases and J by 7 bases, with 27 bases between the two germline ends. Germline loops: CDR1 MDHEN, CDR2 SYDVKM. The CDR3 consists of 18 residues. CDR3 protein: CASSPSGAVGGWGNEQFF. The CDR3 nucleotides read TGTGCCAGCAGTCCCTCAGGGGCCGTCGGTGGCTGGGGGAATGAGCAGTTCTTC.

The chain links TRBV4-2 to TRBJ2-2; 9 nucleotides match TRBD1. Germline loops: CDR1 LGHNA, CDR2 YNFKEQ. This CDR3 region has 16 residues. The V gene end was trimmed by 2 bases and the J gene end by 6 bases; junction bases not matched to a gene: 7. The CDR3 region is CASSQRTGVGPGELFF. The CDR3 DNA reads as TGTGCCAGCAGCCAAAGGACAGGGGTTGGCCCCGGGGAGCTGTTTTTT.

The V and J genes are TRBV6-2 or TRBV6-3 and TRBJ1-5; D not certain. The germline V and J ends were trimmed by 0 bases and 4 bases, with 10 bases remaining between them. Germline V gene sequence: CDR1 MNHEY, CDR2 SVGEGT. The CDR3 has 15 residues. For the CDR3, the DNA is TGTGCCAGCAGTTACTCGACAACGGCTAATCAGCCCCAGCATTTT. Its protein is CASSYSTTANQPQHF.

This CDR3 reads CASSLLTGQLTGNTIYF. The CDR3 DNA is TGTGCCAGCAGCTTGCTGACAGGGCAGCTCACTGGAAACACCATATATTTT. This sequence joins TRBV7-2 and TRBJ1-3; 7 nucleotides match TRBD1. V shed 3 bases, J shed 2 bases, and the junction held 10 bases outside the gene matches. Germline lookup yields CDR1 SGHTA and CDR2 FQGNSA. There are 17 residues in the CDR3.

This chain links TRBV7-2 with TRBJ2-7, with D unresolved. V dropped 0 bases and J dropped 6 bases, with 9 bases sitting between them. Germline loops: CDR1 SGHTA, CDR2 FQGNSA. The CDR3 length is 13 residues. DNA for the CDR3: TGTGCCAGCAGCTTAGCCTCCGCCGGCGAGCAGTACTTC. This encodes CASSLASAGEQYF.

This sequence joins TRBV7-2 and TRBJ1-2; 7 bases map to TRBD1. The V gene's germline CDR1 is SGHTA and CDR2 FQGNSA. J lost 4 bases, V lost 4 bases, and 12 bases had no gene match. The CDR3 is 16 amino acids. CDR3 protein: CASSSIPGTASYGYTF. CDR3 bases: TGTGCCAGCAGCTCCATCCCCGGGACAGCCTCCTATGGCTACACCTTC.

The chain carries TRBV7-6 and TRBJ2-1; 10 bases are a match to TRBD2. The J segment lost 5 bases and the V segment lost 3 bases, leaving 7 bases of the junction unmatched. Germline CDR1 reads SGHVS; CDR2 reads FNYEAQ. This CDR3 region has 16 residues. CDR3 sequence: CASSFQRGGRNNEQFF. DNA for the CDR3: TGTGCCAGCAGCTTTCAGCGGGGGGGCCGGAACAATGAGCAGTTCTTC.

This chain uses TRBV18 with TRBJ2-5; possible D gene TRBD2, 5 bases. Trimming pared 3 bases from V and 2 bases from J, leaving 13 bases between. The germline CDR1 and CDR2 sequences are KGHSH and LQKENI. CDR3 length: 15 amino acids. The CDR3 reads CASSPSGSGQETQYF. CDR3 coding DNA: TGTGCCAGCTCACCCTCGGGGAGCGGACAAGAGACCCAGTACTTC.

The genes are TRBV6-5 and TRBJ2-5, with D maybe TRBD2 (5 bases). The CDR3 contains 12 residues. Germline CDR1 is MNHEY and CDR2 is SVGAGI. Trimming cost V 8 bases and J 5 bases, with 12 bases left between them. The CDR3 DNA reads TGTGCCAGCGGGAGAGGGCTGGAGACCCAGTACTTC. Its protein product is CASGRGLETQYF.

This clone was counted between two and nine times. This chain uses TRBV3-1 (or the pseudogene TRBV3-2) with TRBJ2-7; a possible D gene is TRBD2 (6 bases). The CDR3 spans 15 residues. Trimming stripped 1 base from V and 0 bases from J, with 10 bases between. CDR1 and CDR2 (germline): LGHDT, YNNKEL (reference sequence). CDR3 sequence (DNA): TGTGCCAGCAGCCAAGGTCCGGGACTCTCCTACGAGCAGTACTTC. Translation gives CASSQGPGLSYEQYF.

The genes are TRBV12-5 and TRBJ2-1; maybe TRBD1 (6 bases). Deletions cut 4 bases from V and 7 bases from J, with 8 bases between. Germline assignment: CDR1 LGHNT and CDR2 FRNRAP. The CDR3 consists of 12 residues. CDR3 sequence reads: CASGSQGNEQFF. The CDR3 DNA sequence: TGTGCTAGTGGTTCACAGGGAAATGAGCAGTTCTTC.

In DNA form, the CDR3 reads TGTGCCTGGAGCACACAGGGCTACGAGCAGTACTTC. It encodes CAWSTQGYEQYF. The chain joins TRBV30 to TRBJ2-7, with D tentatively TRBD1 (6 bases). CDR3 size: 12 residues. Trimming left V 3 bases short and J 3 bases short, with 9 bases between. Germline CDR1 and CDR2: GTSNPN and SVGIG (reference sequence).

This clone was observed a single time. The chain has TRBV6-5 and TRBJ1-1; D might be TRBD1 (6 bases). Germline V gene sequence: CDR1 MNHEY, CDR2 SVGAGI. This CDR3 has 12 residues. Trimming removed 5 bases from V and 12 bases from J, with 16 bases in between. The CDR3 protein is CASSPPGGASFF. Here the CDR3 DNA reads TGTGCCAGCAGTCCCCCTGGGGGGGCGTCTTTCTTT.

V usage is TRBV18 and J usage is TRBJ1-1; TRBD1 agrees at 9 bases. CDR3 length: 16 amino acids. V gave up 3 bases and J gave up 1 base; unmatched junction bases: 6. Germline V gene lookup returns CDR1 KGHSH and CDR2 LQKENI. The CDR3 DNA reads as TGTGCCAGCTCACCGTACAGGGGGCCTTCGAACACTGAAGCTTTCTTT. This encodes CASSPYRGPSNTEAFF.

This chain uses TRBV12-5 with TRBJ2-7; TRBD1 aligns across 8 bases. The ends lost 6 bases at V and 1 base at J; junction bases unmatched: 2. CDR1 LGHNT and CDR2 FRNRAP come from the germline V gene. The CDR3 runs to 13 residues. This CDR3 is CASGGQGSYEQYF. For the CDR3, the DNA is TGTGCTAGTGGAGGACAGGGATCCTACGAGCAGTACTTC.

The chain employs TRBV18 and TRBJ2-5, with unresolved D. Germline V gene lookup returns CDR1 KGHSH and CDR2 LQKENI. V gave up 1 base and J gave up 3 bases, with 9 bases separating them. CDR3 length equals 14 residues. CDR3 residues: CASSPLSQKETQYF. CDR3 DNA sequence: TGTGCCAGCTCACCACTTTCACAGAAAGAGACCCAGTACTTC.

CDR3 sequence (DNA): TGTGCCAGCACGGGGGCGCAGGAGCAGTACTTC. Protein sequence: CASTGAQEQYF. The V call is TRBV7-9, the J call TRBJ2-7; D may correspond to TRBD1 or TRBD2 (6 bases each). V was cut by 7 bases and J by 7 bases, with 11 bases left in between. The CDR3 sequence is 11 residues long. Germline lookup yields CDR1 SEHNR and CDR2 FQNEAQ (reference sequence).

The V and J genes are TRBV6-5 and TRBJ2-2; tentatively, D is TRBD1 (5 bases). Trimming cost V 5 bases and J 1 base, with 5 bases left between them. CDR1 is MNHEY, CDR2 SVGAGI, per germline. CDR3 size: 13 residues. CDR3 amino acids: CASSRGNTGELFF. The CDR3 nucleotides are TGTGCCAGCAGTAGGGGGAACACCGGGGAGCTGTTTTTT.

The gene calls are TRBV5-1 and TRBJ2-7; tentative D call: TRBD1 (6 bases). V lost 2 bases and J 7 bases, leaving 10 bases between the germline ends. CDR3 size: 12 residues. The germline CDR1 and CDR2 sequences are SGHRS and YFSETQ. The CDR3 reads CASSFNREEQYF. The CDR3 DNA reads TGCGCCAGCAGCTTCAACAGGGAGGAGCAGTACTTC.

This sequence joins TRBV21-1 and TRBJ1-2. TRBV21-1 is annotated as a pseudogene. CDR3 length: 15 residues. CDR3 loop: CASSKEAVRRRDYAF. The CDR3 region has the DNA TGTGCCAGCAGCAAAGAGGCAGTAAGACGCCGAGACTACGCCTTC.

The chain has TRBV30 and TRBJ1-6; tentatively, D is TRBD1 (5 bases). CDR3 length: 15 amino acids. V lost 6 bases to trimming and J lost 1 base, with 13 bases between them. Germline V gives CDR1 GTSNPN, CDR2 SVGIG (reference sequence). CDR3 nucleotide sequence: TGTGCCTGTACCAGGGCAGGATCCTATAATTCACCCCTCCACTTT. This sequence encodes CACTRAGSYNSPLHF. The whole variable domain, remainder taken from reference TRBV30 and TRBJ1-6, is SQTIHQWPATLVQPVGSPLSLECTVEGTSNPNLYWYRQAAGRGLQLLFYSVGIGQISSEVPQNLSASRPQDRQFILSSKKLLLSDSGFYLCACTRAGSYNSPLHFGNGTRLTVT.

This chain links TRBV9 with TRBJ1-4; D is perhaps TRBD1 (6 bases). Trimming pared 0 bases from V and 1 base from J, leaving 10 bases between. This CDR3 comprises 16 residues. Germline loops: CDR1 SGDLS, CDR2 YYNGEE. The CDR3 DNA follows: TGTGCCAGCAGCGTAGGGTTGACAGGAACTAATGAAAAACTGTTTTTT. Translated, it gives CASSVGLTGTNEKLFF.

The chain couples TRBV3-1 (or the pseudogene TRBV3-2) to TRBJ2-3, with 12 positions matching TRBD2. After removal of 9 bases from V and 0 bases from J, the junction contained 13 bases not matched to a gene. CDR3 length: 18 amino acids. The V gene's germline CDR1 is LGHDT and CDR2 YNNKEL (reference sequence). CDR3 protein: CASSNGLAGTASTDTQYF. The CDR3 nucleotides are TGTGCCAGTAGTAATGGACTAGCGGGGACCGCTAGCACAGATACGCAGTATTTT.

The chain has TRBV2 and TRBJ2-7; TRBD1 matches at 8 bases. With 6 bases clipped from V and 4 bases from J, the junction kept 8 bases outside the gene matches. CDR3 length: 14 residues. Germline V gene data show CDR1 as SNHLY and CDR2 as FYNNEI. In DNA, the CDR3 is TGTGCCAGCAGACTGACCCGGACAGGGTACGAGCAGTACTTC. Translating gives CASRLTRTGYEQYF.

The V gene is TRBV4-3, the J gene TRBJ2-2; 9 bases are a match to TRBD1. The CDR3 is 15 residues long. Germline V CDR1 and CDR2: LGHNA, YSLEER. J lost 4 bases, V lost 4 bases, and 4 bases had no gene match. Here the CDR3 reads CASSRTGASTGELFF. The CDR3 bases are TGCGCCAGCAGCCGGACAGGGGCAAGCACCGGGGAGCTGTTTTTT.

The rearrangement joins TRBV30 to TRBJ1-4; maybe TRBD1 (5 bases). Per the germline V gene, CDR1 is GTSNPN and CDR2 is SVGIG (reference sequence). The V end lost 0 bases, the J end lost 7 bases, and 15 bases lay between the germline ends. The CDR3 spans 15 residues. For the CDR3, the DNA is TGTGCCTGGAGTGTCCAGGGCCTTATCGGTGAAAAACTGTTTTTT. It yields the protein CAWSVQGLIGEKLFF.

The V and J genes are TRBV6-6 and TRBJ1-1, with TRBD1 as a possible D gene (6 bases). V was cut by 2 bases and J by 3 bases, with 16 bases left in between. The CDR3 sequence is 16 residues long. In germline, CDR1 is MNHNY, CDR2 SVGAGI (reference sequence). The CDR3 bases are TGTGCCAGCAGTTACAAAGTAATAGGGGGGGACACTGAAGCTTTCTTT. Encoded protein: CASSYKVIGGDTEAFF.

This clone has a single count. The J gene is TRBJ2-1, the V gene TRBV9; D unresolved. The CDR3 extends over 16 amino acids. The V gene lost 0 bases and the J gene lost 7 bases, with 17 bases spanning the gap. The V gene's germline CDR1 is SGDLS and CDR2 YYNGEE. CDR3 protein: CASSVGDWVARNEQFF. The DNA for the CDR3 is TGTGCCAGCAGCGTAGGAGATTGGGTAGCTAGGAATGAGCAGTTCTTC.